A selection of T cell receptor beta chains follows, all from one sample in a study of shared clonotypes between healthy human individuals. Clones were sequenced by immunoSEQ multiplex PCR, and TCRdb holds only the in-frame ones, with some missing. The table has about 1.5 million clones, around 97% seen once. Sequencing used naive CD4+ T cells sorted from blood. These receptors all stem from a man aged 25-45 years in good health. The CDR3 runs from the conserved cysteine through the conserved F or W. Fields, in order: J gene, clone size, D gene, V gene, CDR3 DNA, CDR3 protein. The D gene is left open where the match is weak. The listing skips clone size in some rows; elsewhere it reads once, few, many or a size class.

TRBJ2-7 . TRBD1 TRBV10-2 TGCGCCAGCAGTGACATGAACCGGGACAGGGGCCACGAGCAGTACTTC CASSDMNRDRGHEQYF
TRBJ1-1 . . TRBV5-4 TGTGCCAGCAGCCAAAAACTCACTGACACTGAAGCTTTCTTT CASSQKLTDTEAFF
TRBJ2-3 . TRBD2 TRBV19 TGTGCCAGTAGTATACTAGCGGGAGGGCCGGGCACAGATACGCAGTATTTT CASSILAGGPGTDTQYF
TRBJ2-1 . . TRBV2 TGTGCCAGCATTGGCAGGGCCTACAATGAGCAGTTCTTC CASIGRAYNEQFF
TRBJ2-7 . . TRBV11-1 TGTGCCAGCAGCTTTACCTCCCGCTACGAGCAGTACTTC CASSFTSRYEQYF
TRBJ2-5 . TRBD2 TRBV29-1 TGCAGCGTGGAACCGGGACTACACCAAGAGACCCAGTACTTC CSVEPGLHQETQYF
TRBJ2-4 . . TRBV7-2 TGTGCCAGCAGCCCTCGCATTAGGCTAGCCAAAAACATTCAGTACTTC CASSPRIRLAKNIQYF
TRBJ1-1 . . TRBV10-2 TGCGCCAGCAGTGTTCAGGGTTTGATGAACACTGAAGCTTTCTTT CASSVQGLMNTEAFF
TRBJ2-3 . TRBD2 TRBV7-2 TGTGCCAGCTCTGTGGCTCGGACTAGCGGTCTAGATACGCAGTATTTT CASSVARTSGLDTQYF
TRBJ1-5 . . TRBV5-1 TGCGCCAGCAGCTTAAACGGAGGCGGTAATCAGCCCCAGCATTTT CASSLNGGGNQPQHF
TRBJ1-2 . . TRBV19 TGTGCCAGTAGTATAGATCACTCGGGTACAGGGATCTATGGCTACACCTTC CASSIDHSGTGIYGYTF
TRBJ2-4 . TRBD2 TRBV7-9 TGTGCCAGCAGCTTAGGACTAGCGGGAGCTAACGCCAAAAACATTCAGTACTTC CASSLGLAGANAKNIQYF
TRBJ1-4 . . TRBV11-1 TGTGCCAGCAGCACGCACAGGGAGGGGAACGAAAAACTGTTTTTT CASSTHREGNEKLFF
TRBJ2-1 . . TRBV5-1 TGCGCCAGCAGCTTATCTTCGGTCTCCTACAATGAGCAGTTCTTC CASSLSSVSYNEQFF
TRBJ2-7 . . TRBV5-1 TGCGCCAGCAGCCATGCTGATAGCTCCTACGAGCAGTACTTC CASSHADSSYEQYF
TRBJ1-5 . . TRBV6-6 TGTGCCAGCAGATCTTTCAGGGATCAGCCCCAGCATTTT CASRSFRDQPQHF
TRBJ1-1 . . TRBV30 TGTGCCGGCGGAACCGGAATAACACCGGGGTACGACACTGAAGCTTTCTTT CAGGTGITPGYDTEAFF
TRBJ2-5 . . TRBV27 TGTGCCAGCAGCCCCCGGGTGCGGAGGACAGAGACCCAGTACTTC CASSPRVRRTETQYF
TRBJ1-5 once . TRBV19 TGTGCCAGTAGTCCCGATGGGGGCGGGGATCAGCCCCAGCATTTT CASSPDGGGDQPQHF
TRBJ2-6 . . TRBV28 TGTGCCAGCAACGCCTACGGCGGGTCTGGGGCCAACGTCCTGACTTTC CASNAYGGSGANVLTF
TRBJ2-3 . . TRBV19 TGTGCCAGTAGTATAGTTCTCCGGACCAGGCCCGCAGATACGCAGTATTTT CASSIVLRTRPADTQYF
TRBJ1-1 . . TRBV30 TGTGCCTGGGACAGAGGAGGGTCGAACACTGAAGCTTTCTTT CAWDRGGSNTEAFF
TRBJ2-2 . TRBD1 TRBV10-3 TGTGCCATCAGTTTCAGACAGGGTTCGTCCGGGGAGCTGTTTTTT CAISFRQGSSGELFF
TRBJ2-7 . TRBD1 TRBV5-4 TGTGCCAGCAGCTTGGGTGGGACAGCCTCCTACGAGCAGTACTTC CASSLGGTASYEQYF
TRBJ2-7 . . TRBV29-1 TGCAGCGTCACGGGACGGTATTCCTACGAGCAGTACTTC CSVTGRYSYEQYF
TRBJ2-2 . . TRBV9 TGTGCCAGCAGCGTAGAGGCGTACGCGAACACCGGGGAGCTGTTTTTT CASSVEAYANTGELFF
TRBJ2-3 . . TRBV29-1 TGCAGCGTCCGTCTAACCACAGGCAGTCGGGATACGCAGTATTTT CSVRLTTGSRDTQYF
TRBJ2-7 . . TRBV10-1 TGCGCCAGCAGCAACAGGGCCTTAAGCTCCTACGAGCAGTACTTC CASSNRALSSYEQYF
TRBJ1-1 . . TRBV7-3 TGTGCCAGCAGCTTTTGGCACAGGGCGGACACTGAAGCTTTCTTT CASSFWHRADTEAFF
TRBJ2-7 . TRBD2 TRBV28 TGTGCCAGCAGTTTCGAACGGCTAGCGGCCTCCTACGAGCAGTACTTC CASSFERLAASYEQYF
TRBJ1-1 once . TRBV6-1 TGTGCCAGCAGGGAAACGAGGGACACTGAAGCTTTCTTT CASRETRDTEAFF
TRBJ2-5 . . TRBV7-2 TGTGCCAGCAGCTTACACAGGGGACTACAAGAGACCCAGTACTTC CASSLHRGLQETQYF
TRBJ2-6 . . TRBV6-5 TGTGCCAGCAGTTCCAGATCAGGATCTGGGGCCAACGTCCTGACTTTC CASSSRSGSGANVLTF
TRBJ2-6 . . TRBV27 TGTGCCGCAGGGGGGTTAAGCTCTGGGGCCAACGTCCTGACTTTC CAAGGLSSGANVLTF
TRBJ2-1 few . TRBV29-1 TGCAGCGTTGTTGGTAGCGATAGCTCCTACAATGAGCAGTTCTTC CSVVGSDSSYNEQFF
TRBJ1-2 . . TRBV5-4 . CASSFWGGGSRAGFRTF
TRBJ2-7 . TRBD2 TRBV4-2 TGTGCCAGCAGCCTCCCGGGGGGGATTGAGCAGTACTTC CASSLPGGIEQYF
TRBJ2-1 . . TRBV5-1 TGCGCCAGCAGCTTGGCCTCTTACAAGCTAGAGCAGTTCTTC CASSLASYKLEQFF
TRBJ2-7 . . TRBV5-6 TGTGCCAGCAGCTTGTATTGGCGGGCCTCCTACGAGCAGTACTTC CASSLYWRASYEQYF
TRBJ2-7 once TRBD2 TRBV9 TGTGCCAGCAGCGGGGATAGCGGGAGCGACTTGTACGAGCAGTACTTC CASSGDSGSDLYEQYF
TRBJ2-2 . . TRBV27 TGTGCCAGCAGTCCCAGGGCCGGGGAGCTGTTTTTT CASSPRAGELFF
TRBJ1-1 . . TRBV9 TGTGCCAGCAGCGTAGGTTCGGAAAACACTGAAGCTTTCTTT CASSVGSENTEAFF
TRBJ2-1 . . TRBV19 TGTGCCAGTAGTAGGTCGCGTCTCTACAATGAGCAGTTCTTC CASSRSRLYNEQFF
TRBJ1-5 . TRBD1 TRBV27 TGTGCCAGCAGTTTCGGGGACAGGCTAAGCAATCAGCCCCAGCATTTT CASSFGDRLSNQPQHF
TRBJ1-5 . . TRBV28 TGTGCCAGCAGTTCCCTGGGGCAGGGCCCGCTCAATCAGCCCCAGCATTTT CASSSLGQGPLNQPQHF
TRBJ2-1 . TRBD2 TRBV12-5 TGTGCTAGTGGTTTGGTAACCCGGGGACTAGCGGGAGGGCCCAATGAGCAGTTCTTC CASGLVTRGLAGGPNEQFF
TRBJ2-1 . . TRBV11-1 TGTGCCAGCAGCTTAGATCTCAATGAGCAGTTCTTC CASSLDLNEQFF
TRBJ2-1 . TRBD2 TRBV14 TGTGCCAGCAGGGGGACTAGCGGGAGGGGCAATGAGCAGTTCTTC CASRGTSGRGNEQFF
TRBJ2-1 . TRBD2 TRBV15 TGTGCCACCAGCAGAGACTGGGGGACTAGCGGCTACAATGAGCAGTTCTTC CATSRDWGTSGYNEQFF
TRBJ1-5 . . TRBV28 TGTGCCAGCAGTTTTGGGGACATCTTAAATCAGCCCCAGCATTTT CASSFGDILNQPQHF
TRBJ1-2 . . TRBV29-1 . CSVAIGATANTF
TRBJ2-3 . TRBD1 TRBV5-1 TGCGCCAGCAGCAGGGTAGGACAGGCCACAGATACGCAGTATTTT CASSRVGQATDTQYF
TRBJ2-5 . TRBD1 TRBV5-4 TGTGCCAGCAGCGCGGGACAGGCGGAGACCCAGTACTTC CASSAGQAETQYF
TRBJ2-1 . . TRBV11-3 TGTGCCAGCAGCTCAGGGTGGCTAGGGAATGAGCAGTTCTTC CASSSGWLGNEQFF
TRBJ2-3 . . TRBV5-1 TGCGCCAGCAGCTCCGGAAGCGACAGAATCACAGATACGCAGTATTTT CASSSGSDRITDTQYF
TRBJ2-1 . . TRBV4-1 TGCGCCAGCAGCCAACCCGGGGCCGGGTTTGAGCAGTTCTTC CASSQPGAGFEQFF
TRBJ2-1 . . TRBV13 TGTGCCAGCAGCTTATTAATGTTTGGCGGCCTCAATGAGCAGTTCTTC CASSLLMFGGLNEQFF